Presented here are 24 T cell receptor beta chains from one specimen sequenced in a study of cytomegalovirus exposure and HLA in healthy donors. Sequencing was performed with immunoSEQ multiplex PCR; in TCRdb, only in-frame clones are kept and a portion is missing. The sample has roughly 150,000 clones, approximately 86% seen once. Sequenced input: PBMCs. The receptor source for this set is a young woman in good health and CMV-seronegative.

This chain links TRBV5-1 with TRBJ2-2; possible D gene TRBD1, 6 bases. CDR1 and CDR2 from the germline V gene are SGHRS and YFSETQ. The CDR3 is made up of 18 amino acids. V lost 1 base and J 5 bases, leaving 21 bases between the germline ends. CDR3 in amino acids: CASSLRAEWGRWTGELFF. The CDR3 region has the DNA TGCGCCAGCAGCTTGAGGGCCGAGTGGGGGCGCTGGACCGGGGAGCTGTTTTTT.

The chain uses TRBV11-3 and TRBJ2-1, with D perhaps matching TRBD2 (5 bases). The CDR3 has 15 residues. V was trimmed by 1 base and J by 8 bases, leaving 15 bases between them. The V gene's germline CDR1 is SGHNT and CDR2 YENEEA. CDR3 residues: CASSLAGRAFDEQFF. The CDR3 DNA follows: TGTGCCAGCAGCTTAGCGGGAAGGGCTTTCGATGAGCAGTTCTTC.

The genes are TRBV10-3 and TRBJ2-2, with 8 nucleotides matching TRBD1. The junction had 6 bases not matched to a gene; V was cut back by 4 bases and J by 5 bases. The CDR3 contains 15 residues. Germline V gene lookup returns CDR1 ENHRY and CDR2 SYGVKD. The CDR3 region is CAISVGTGLTGELFF. CDR3 sequence (DNA): TGTGCCATCAGTGTCGGGACAGGCCTTACCGGGGAGCTGTTTTTT.

The J gene is TRBJ1-3, the V gene TRBV5-1; 8 bases match TRBD1. Germline trimming cut 6 bases from V and 3 bases from J; bases unmatched to any gene: 8. The CDR3 is made up of 15 amino acids. Germline assignment: CDR1 SGHRS and CDR2 YFSETQ. CDR3 sequence reads: CASTPGTGGGNTIYF. CDR3 in DNA: TGCGCCAGCACCCCTGGGACAGGAGGTGGAAACACCATATATTTT.

The chain carries TRBV7-2 and TRBJ2-7, with D possibly TRBD1 on 6 matching bases. The V end lost 1 base, the J end lost 2 bases, and 18 bases lay between the germline ends. Germline CDR1 SGHTA, CDR2 FQGNSA. This CDR3 has 17 amino acids. The CDR3 loop reads CASSLVVTGHLTYEQYF. Written as DNA, the CDR3 is TGTGCCAGCAGCTTAGTAGTAACGGGACACCTCACCTACGAGCAGTACTTC. Combining the CDR3 with reference TRBV7-2 and TRBJ2-7 gives the whole variable domain GAGVSQSPSNKVTEKGKDVELRCDPISGHTALYWYRQSLGQGLEFLIYFQGNSAPDKSGLPSDRFSAERTGGSVSTLTIQRTQQEDSAVYLCASSLVVTGHLTYEQYFGPGTRLTVT.

The chain has TRBV25-1 and TRBJ1-2; no definite D call. Germline V gives CDR1 MGHDK, CDR2 SYGVNS. Deletions cut 5 bases from V and 0 bases from J, with 10 bases between. The CDR3 contains 14 residues. For the CDR3, the DNA is TGTGCCAGCAGTCCGGGTTCTCCTAACTATGGCTACACCTTC. This translates into CASSPGSPNYGYTF.

This clone was picked up a small number of times. The V and J genes are TRBV2 and TRBJ2-7, with 10 bases fitting TRBD1. This CDR3 is built from 14 residues. With 3 bases clipped from V and 4 bases from J, the junction kept 3 bases outside the gene matches. Germline V gene lookup returns CDR1 SNHLY and CDR2 FYNNEI. The CDR3: CASSDDRGLYEQYF. CDR3 DNA: TGTGCCAGCAGTGACGACAGGGGGCTTTACGAGCAGTACTTC.

The chain recombines TRBV27 with TRBJ1-2, with D possibly being TRBD1 (5 bases). V lost 4 bases and J 8 bases, leaving 11 bases between the germline ends. This CDR3 has 12 amino acids. From germline, CDR1 is MNHEY and CDR2 SMNVEV (reference sequence). CDR3 sequence: CASSSGGVGYTF. The CDR3, as DNA: TGTGCCAGCAGTTCCGGGGGTGTCGGCTACACCTTC.

The chain couples TRBV10-3 to TRBJ2-7, with a tentative D call TRBD2 (6 bases). The V end lost 2 bases, the J end lost 6 bases, and 11 bases lay between the germline ends. This CDR3 region has 13 residues. Germline loops: CDR1 ENHRY, CDR2 SYGVKD. CDR3 in amino acids: CAISETSFGEQYF. As DNA, the CDR3 is TGTGCCATCAGTGAGACTAGCTTTGGCGAGCAGTACTTC.

CDR3 in DNA: TGTGCCAGCAGCCAATTATGGGGGGGACTATCATTGAACACTGAAGCTTTCTTT. The encoded protein is CASSQLWGGLSLNTEAFF. V and J are TRBV4-2 and TRBJ1-1, with D perhaps matching TRBD1 (5 bases). V dropped 2 bases and J dropped 0 bases, with 19 bases sitting between them. The CDR3 extends over 18 amino acids. Germline V gene lookup returns CDR1 LGHNA and CDR2 YNFKEQ.

This clone was counted between two and nine times. The chain uses TRBV28 and TRBJ1-4; D is perhaps TRBD1 (5 bases). Germline V CDR1 and CDR2: MDHEN, SYDVKM. There are 11 residues in the CDR3. CDR3 coding DNA: TGTGGAGTGGGGCCTAGGGAAAAACTGTTTTTT. It yields the protein CGVGPREKLFF.

This clone appeared once. V is TRBV6-1 and J is TRBJ2-7; the D gene is possibly TRBD2 (6 bases). The CDR3 covers 15 residues. In germline, CDR1 is MNHNS, CDR2 SASEGT. Trimming shortened V by 5 bases and J by 1 base, and 15 bases separated the two germline ends. The CDR3 DNA is TGTGCCAGCAGTCGGGCGGATAGCGGATCCTACGAGCAGTACTTC. Translating it yields CASSRADSGSYEQYF.

The chain has TRBV6-5 and TRBJ1-2, with a tentative D call TRBD1 (6 bases). Germline loops: CDR1 MNHEY, CDR2 SVGAGI. Trimming took 4 bases from V and 6 from J, leaving 12 bases between them. This CDR3 is 13 amino acids long. CDR3 sequence (DNA): TGTGCCAGCAGTTCACAGGGTGTTGATGGCTACACCTTC. This encodes CASSSQGVDGYTF.

J is TRBJ2-7 and V is TRBV7-2; a weak D match, TRBD2 (5 bases). V was shortened by 2 bases and J by 0 bases, with 14 bases between the two germline ends. The V gene's germline CDR1 is SGHTA and CDR2 FQGNSA. The CDR3 covers 16 residues. CDR3 loop: CASSLYTGKSSYEQYF. The CDR3 region has the DNA TGTGCCAGCAGCTTATACACGGGGAAGAGCTCCTACGAGCAGTACTTC.

This clone appeared a single time. The chain couples TRBV19 to TRBJ2-5; 7 positions match TRBD1. Per germline, CDR1 LNHDA and CDR2 SQIVND (reference sequence). CDR3 size: 15 residues. The V segment lost 7 bases and the J segment 5 bases; nucleotides outside the gene matches: 13. The CDR3 sequence: CASTQGLQGKETQYF. CDR3 bases: TGTGCCAGTACACAGGGGCTCCAAGGAAAGGAGACCCAGTACTTC.

V is TRBV30 and J is TRBJ1-6, with 12 bases identical to TRBD1. V dropped 5 bases and J dropped 10; count of bases not matched to a gene: 6. This CDR3 has 14 residues. CDR1 is GTSNPN, CDR2 SVGIG, per germline (reference sequence). The CDR3 region has the DNA TGTGCCTGGTCGGGGGACAGGGGGCGGTCACCCCTCCACTTT. Its translation is CAWSGDRGRSPLHF.

The chain has TRBV5-8 and TRBJ2-7, with D maybe TRBD2 (5 bases). Trimming took 0 bases from V and 3 from J, leaving 13 bases between them. The CDR3 is 15 amino acids. CDR1 and CDR2 from the germline V gene are SGHTS and YDEGEE. The CDR3 sequence: CASSLVGVAIYEQYF. CDR3 DNA sequence: TGTGCCAGCAGCTTGGTCGGGGTAGCTATCTACGAGCAGTACTTC. Variable domain in full (rest from reference TRBV5-8 and TRBJ2-7): EAGVTQSPTHLIKTRGQQATLRCSPISGHTSVYWYQQALGLGLQFLLWYDEGEERNRGNFPPRFSGRQFPNYSSELNVNALELEDSALYLCASSLVGVAIYEQYFGPGTRLTVT.

The chain uses TRBV7-8 and TRBJ2-2, with a tentative D call TRBD1 (6 bases). CDR1 is SGHVS and CDR2 is FQNEAQ in the germline V gene. The CDR3 totals 16 residues. The V end lost 6 bases, the J end lost 3 bases, and 17 bases lay between the germline ends. The DNA for the CDR3 is TGTGCCAGCAGTCCTGGTCTCGCAGGGGACACCGGGGAGCTGTTTTTT. Translation: CASSPGLAGDTGELFF.

The V gene is TRBV4-2, the J gene TRBJ2-7; 11 bases match TRBD2. Germline values: CDR1 LGHNA, CDR2 YNFKEQ. The CDR3 sequence is 16 residues long. V lost 1 base to trimming and J lost 4 bases; unmatched junction nucleotides: 6. This CDR3 reads CASSQAETSGSYEQYF. The CDR3 nucleotides read TGTGCCAGCAGCCAAGCCGAAACTAGCGGGAGTTACGAGCAGTACTTC.

The count of this clone is one. The chain employs TRBV13 and TRBJ1-2; a weak D match, TRBD1 (6 bases). Germline V lookup: CDR1 PRHDT, CDR2 FYEKMQ (reference sequence). V was shortened by 5 bases and J by 1 base, with 8 bases between the two germline ends. This CDR3 is 13 amino acids long. This chain's CDR3 is CASSQGNNYGYTF. CDR3 sequence (DNA): TGTGCCAGCAGCCAGGGGAATAACTATGGCTACACCTTC.

The V call is TRBV29-1, the J call TRBJ2-1, with 10 nucleotides matching TRBD2. Germline lookup yields CDR1 SQVTM and CDR2 ANQGSEA. The CDR3 consists of 15 residues. V was pared by 3 bases and J by 8 bases, with 10 bases of the junction left unmatched. CDR3 bases: TGCAGCGTTGAGCGAGCGGGAGGGCCCTCGGATGAGCAGTTCTTC. Amino acid sequence: CSVERAGGPSDEQFF.

The genes are TRBV5-5 and TRBJ1-4; TRBD1 matches at 7 bases. Germline-derived CDR1 and CDR2 are SGHKS and YYEKEE (reference sequence). V was pared by 2 bases and J by 6 bases, with 4 bases of the junction left unmatched. CDR3 length: 14 residues. CDR3 coding DNA: TGTGCCAGCAGCTTAGGGACAGAATATGAAAAACTGTTTTTT. This codes for CASSLGTEYEKLFF.

This chain joins TRBV7-8 and TRBJ2-1; D is possibly TRBD2 (5 bases). This CDR3 region has 16 residues. Trimming pared 1 base from V and 7 bases from J, leaving 17 bases between. Per the germline V gene, CDR1 is SGHVS and CDR2 is FQNEAQ. The chain's CDR3 is CASSLDDIGRTNEQFF. The CDR3 DNA reads TGTGCCAGCAGCTTAGATGATATAGGGAGAACGAATGAGCAGTTCTTC.

V is TRBV28 and J is TRBJ2-4, with 8 positions matching TRBD2. This CDR3 has 17 residues. Germline trimming cut 3 bases from V and 7 bases from J; bases unmatched to any gene: 14. Germline CDR1 MDHEN, CDR2 SYDVKM. CDR3 in DNA: TGTGCCAGCAGTTTTGCGGTTTCCACGGGAGGGGGGAACATTCAGTACTTC. Translation: CASSFAVSTGGGNIQYF.